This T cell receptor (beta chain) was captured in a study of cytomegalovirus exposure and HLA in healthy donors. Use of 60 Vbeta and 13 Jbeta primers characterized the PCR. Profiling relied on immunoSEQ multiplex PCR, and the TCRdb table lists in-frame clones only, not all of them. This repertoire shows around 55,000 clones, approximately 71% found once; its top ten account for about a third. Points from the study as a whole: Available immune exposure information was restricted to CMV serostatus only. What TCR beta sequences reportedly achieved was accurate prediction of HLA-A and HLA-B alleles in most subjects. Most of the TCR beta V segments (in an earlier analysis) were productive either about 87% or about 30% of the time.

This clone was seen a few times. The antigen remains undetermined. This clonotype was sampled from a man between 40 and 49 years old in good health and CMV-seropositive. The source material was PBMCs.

The CDR3 protein is CASSRGDRTHEQYF. The DNA for the CDR3 is TGTGCCAGCAGCCGAGGGGACAGGACCCACGAGCAGTACTTC. The J gene is TRBJ2-7, the V gene TRBV6-5, with 8 bases aligning to TRBD1. Germline V lookup: CDR1 MNHEY, CDR2 SVGAGI. The CDR3 has 14 amino acids. With V trimmed by 6 bases and J by 5 bases, 9 bases remained unmatched.